What follows describes a single TCR beta chain. No antigen is known for it. The data were taken from a study of post-analysis software for immune sequencing data. Study-wide context: Clinical courses comprised relapsing-remitting, secondary progressive and progressive-relapsing multiple sclerosis. Points from the study as a whole: In multiple sclerosis, normalized Chao1 diversity was significantly below that of controls. Strong same-batch co-clustering of samples appeared with F measure clustering.

Unique-molecular-identifier-tagged TCR beta cDNA libraries were used. TCRdb re-derived calls from the PCR reads in MiXCR, one entry per CDR3 protein. The data show about 460,000 distinct CDR3 sequences, under 55% seen once. The specimen sequenced was blood. This clonotype was obtained from a girl between 10 and 17 years old with multiple sclerosis.

The CDR3 sequence: CASSLAGEGYEQYF. The CDR3 DNA is TGCGCCAGCAGCTTAGCGGGAGAAGGGTACGAGCAGTACTTC. The V call is TRBV5-1, the J call TRBJ2-4; 8 bases fit TRBD2. TRBJ2-7 explains the end of the DNA better; the J call may be wrong. Per the germline V gene, CDR1 is SGHRS and CDR2 is YFSETQ. This CDR3 has 14 residues.